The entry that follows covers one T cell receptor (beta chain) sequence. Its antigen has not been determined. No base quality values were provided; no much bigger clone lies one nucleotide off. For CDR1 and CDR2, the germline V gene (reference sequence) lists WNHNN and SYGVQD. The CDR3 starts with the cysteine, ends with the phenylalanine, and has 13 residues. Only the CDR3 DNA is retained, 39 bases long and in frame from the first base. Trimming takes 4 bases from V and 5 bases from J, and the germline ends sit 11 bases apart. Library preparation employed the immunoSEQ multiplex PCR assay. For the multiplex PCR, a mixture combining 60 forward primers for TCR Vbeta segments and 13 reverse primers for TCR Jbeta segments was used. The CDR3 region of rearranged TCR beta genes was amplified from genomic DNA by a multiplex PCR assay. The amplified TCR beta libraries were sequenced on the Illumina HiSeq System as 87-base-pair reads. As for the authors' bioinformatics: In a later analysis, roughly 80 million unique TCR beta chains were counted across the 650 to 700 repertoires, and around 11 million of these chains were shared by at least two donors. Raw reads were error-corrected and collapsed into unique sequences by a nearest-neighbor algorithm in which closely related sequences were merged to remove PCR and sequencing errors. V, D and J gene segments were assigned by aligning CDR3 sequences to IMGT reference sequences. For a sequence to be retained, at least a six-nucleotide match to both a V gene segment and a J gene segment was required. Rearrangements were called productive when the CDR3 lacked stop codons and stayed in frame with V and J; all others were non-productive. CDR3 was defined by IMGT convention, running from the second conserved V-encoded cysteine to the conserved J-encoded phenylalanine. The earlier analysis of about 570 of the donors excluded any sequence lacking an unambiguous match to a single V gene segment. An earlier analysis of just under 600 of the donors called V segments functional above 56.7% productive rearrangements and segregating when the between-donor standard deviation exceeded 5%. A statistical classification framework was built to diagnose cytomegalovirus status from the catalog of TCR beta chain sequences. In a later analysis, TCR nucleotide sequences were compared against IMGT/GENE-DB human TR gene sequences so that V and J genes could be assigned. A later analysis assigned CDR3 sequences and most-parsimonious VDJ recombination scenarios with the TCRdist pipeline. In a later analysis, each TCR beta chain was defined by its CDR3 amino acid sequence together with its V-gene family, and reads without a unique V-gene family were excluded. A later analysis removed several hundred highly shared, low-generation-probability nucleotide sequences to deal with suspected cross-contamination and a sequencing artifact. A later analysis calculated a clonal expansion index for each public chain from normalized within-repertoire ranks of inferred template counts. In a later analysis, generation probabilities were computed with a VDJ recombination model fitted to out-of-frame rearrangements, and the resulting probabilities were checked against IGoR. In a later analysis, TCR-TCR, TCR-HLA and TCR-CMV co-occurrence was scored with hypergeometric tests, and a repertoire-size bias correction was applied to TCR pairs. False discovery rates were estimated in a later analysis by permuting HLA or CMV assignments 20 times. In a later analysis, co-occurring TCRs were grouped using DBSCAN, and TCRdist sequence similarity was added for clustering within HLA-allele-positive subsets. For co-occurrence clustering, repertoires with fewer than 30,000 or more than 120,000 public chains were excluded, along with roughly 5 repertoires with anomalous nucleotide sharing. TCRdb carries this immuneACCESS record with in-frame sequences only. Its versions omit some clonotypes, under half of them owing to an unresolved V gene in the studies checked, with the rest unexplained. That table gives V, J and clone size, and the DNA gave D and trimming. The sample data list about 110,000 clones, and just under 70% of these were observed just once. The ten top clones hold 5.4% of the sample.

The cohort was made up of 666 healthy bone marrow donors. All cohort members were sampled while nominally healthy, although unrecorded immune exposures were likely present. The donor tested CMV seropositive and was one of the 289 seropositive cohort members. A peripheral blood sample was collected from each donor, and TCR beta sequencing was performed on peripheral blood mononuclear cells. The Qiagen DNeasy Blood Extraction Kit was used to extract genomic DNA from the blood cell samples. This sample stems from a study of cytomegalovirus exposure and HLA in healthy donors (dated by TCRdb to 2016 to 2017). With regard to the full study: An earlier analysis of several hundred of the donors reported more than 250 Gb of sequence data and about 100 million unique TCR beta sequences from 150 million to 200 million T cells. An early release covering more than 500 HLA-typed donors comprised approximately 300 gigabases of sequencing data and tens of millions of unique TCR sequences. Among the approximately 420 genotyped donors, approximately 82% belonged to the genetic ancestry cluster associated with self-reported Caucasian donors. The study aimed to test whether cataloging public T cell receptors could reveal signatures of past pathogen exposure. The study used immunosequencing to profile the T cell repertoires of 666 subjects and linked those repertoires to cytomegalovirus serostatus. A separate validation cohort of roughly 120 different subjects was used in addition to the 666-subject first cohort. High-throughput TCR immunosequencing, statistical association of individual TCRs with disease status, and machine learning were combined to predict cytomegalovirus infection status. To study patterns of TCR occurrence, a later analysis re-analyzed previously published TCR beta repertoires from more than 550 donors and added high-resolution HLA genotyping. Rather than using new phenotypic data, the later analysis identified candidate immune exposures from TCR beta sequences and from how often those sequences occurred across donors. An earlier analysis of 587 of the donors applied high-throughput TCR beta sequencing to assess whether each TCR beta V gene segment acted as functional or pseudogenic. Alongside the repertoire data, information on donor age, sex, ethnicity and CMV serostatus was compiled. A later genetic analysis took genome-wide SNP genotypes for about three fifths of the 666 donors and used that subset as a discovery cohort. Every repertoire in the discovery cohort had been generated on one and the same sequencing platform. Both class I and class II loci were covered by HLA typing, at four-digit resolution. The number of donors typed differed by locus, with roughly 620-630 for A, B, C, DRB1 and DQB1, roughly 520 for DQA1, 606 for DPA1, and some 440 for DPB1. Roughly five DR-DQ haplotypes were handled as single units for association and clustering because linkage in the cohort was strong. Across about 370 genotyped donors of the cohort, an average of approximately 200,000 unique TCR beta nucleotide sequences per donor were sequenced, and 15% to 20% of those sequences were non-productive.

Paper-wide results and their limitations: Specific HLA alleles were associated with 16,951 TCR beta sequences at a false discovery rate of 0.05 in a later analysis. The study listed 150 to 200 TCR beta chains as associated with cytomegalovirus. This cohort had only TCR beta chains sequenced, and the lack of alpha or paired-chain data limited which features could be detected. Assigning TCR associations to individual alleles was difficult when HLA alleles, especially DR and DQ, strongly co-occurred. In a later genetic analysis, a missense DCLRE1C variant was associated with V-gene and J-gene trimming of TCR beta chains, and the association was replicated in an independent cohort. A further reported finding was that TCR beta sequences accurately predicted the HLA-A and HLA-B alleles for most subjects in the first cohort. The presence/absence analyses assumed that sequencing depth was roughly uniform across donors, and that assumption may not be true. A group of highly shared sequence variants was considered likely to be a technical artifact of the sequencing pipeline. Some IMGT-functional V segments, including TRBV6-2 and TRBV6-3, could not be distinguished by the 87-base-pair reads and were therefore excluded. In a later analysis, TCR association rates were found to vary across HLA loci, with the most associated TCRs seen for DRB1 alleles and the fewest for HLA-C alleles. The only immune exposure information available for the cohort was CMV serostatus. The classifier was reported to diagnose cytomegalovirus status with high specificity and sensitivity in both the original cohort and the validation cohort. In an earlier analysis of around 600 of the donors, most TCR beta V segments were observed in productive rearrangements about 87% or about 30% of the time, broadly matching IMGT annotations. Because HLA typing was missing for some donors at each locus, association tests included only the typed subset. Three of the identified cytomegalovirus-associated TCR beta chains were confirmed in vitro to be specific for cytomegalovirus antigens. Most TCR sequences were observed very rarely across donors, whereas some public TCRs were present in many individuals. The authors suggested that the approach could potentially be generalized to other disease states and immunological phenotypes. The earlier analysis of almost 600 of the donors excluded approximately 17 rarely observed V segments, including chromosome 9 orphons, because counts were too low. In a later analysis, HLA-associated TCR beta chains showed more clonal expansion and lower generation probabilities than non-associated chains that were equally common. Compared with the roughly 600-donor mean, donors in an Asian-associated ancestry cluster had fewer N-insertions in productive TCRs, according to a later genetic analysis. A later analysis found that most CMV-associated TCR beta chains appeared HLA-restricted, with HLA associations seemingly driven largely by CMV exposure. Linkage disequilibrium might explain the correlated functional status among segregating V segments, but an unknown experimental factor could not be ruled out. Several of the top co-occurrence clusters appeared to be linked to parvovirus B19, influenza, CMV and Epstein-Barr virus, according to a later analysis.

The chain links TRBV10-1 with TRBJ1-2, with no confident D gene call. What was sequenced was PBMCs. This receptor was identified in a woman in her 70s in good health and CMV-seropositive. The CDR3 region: CASSVAGSYGYTF. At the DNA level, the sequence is TGCGCCAGCAGTGTGGCGGGGTCTTATGGCTACACCTTC.